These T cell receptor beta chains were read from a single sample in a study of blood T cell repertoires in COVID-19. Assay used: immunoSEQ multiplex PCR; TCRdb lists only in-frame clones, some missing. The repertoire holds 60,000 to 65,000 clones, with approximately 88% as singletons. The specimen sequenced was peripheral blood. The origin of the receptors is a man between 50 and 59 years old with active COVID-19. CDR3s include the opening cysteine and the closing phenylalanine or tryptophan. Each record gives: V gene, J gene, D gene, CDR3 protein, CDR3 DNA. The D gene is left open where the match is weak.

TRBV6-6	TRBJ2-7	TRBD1	CASSLTGTGFYEQYF	TGTGCCAGCTCCTTAACCGGGACAGGGTTCTACGAGCAGTACTTC
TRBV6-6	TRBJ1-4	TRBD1	CASSTRRDSRNEKLFF	TGTGCCAGCAGTACCAGGAGGGACAGCAGAAATGAAAAACTGTTTTTT
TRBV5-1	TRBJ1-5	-	CASSRYSNQPQHF	TGCGCCAGCAGCCGGTACAGCAATCAGCCCCAGCATTTT
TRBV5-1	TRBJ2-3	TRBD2	CASSPSGGSTDTQYF	TGCGCCAGCAGCCCTAGCGGGGGTAGCACAGATACGCAGTATTTT
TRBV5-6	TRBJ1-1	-	CASSLILRGATHTEAFF	TGTGCCAGCAGCCTGATATTGCGGGGGGCTACCCACACTGAAGCTTTCTTT
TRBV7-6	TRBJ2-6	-	CASSLRSRELSGANVLTF	TGTGCCAGCAGCTTACGAAGCAGGGAACTCTCTGGGGCCAACGTCCTGACTTTC
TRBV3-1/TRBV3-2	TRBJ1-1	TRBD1	CASSPITGGVTEAFF	TGTGCCAGCAGTCCAATTACAGGGGGCGTGACTGAAGCTTTCTTT
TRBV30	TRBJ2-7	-	CAWSGEYEQYF	TGTGCCTGGAGTGGCGAGTACGAGCAGTACTTC
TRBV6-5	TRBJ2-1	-	CGAGLSYNEQFF	TGTGGGGCCGGACTTTCCTACAATGAGCAGTTCTTC
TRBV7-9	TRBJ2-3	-	CASSFSGASTDTQYF	TGTGCCAGCAGCTTTAGCGGAGCTAGCACAGATACGCAGTATTTT